These 11 T cell receptor beta chains came from one sample sequenced in a study of T cells after yellow fever vaccination. TCRdb reanalysed the 5' RACE reads using MiXCR and keeps one entry per CDR3 protein. The sample consists of some 170,000 distinct CDR3 sequences, around 9% of them appearing once. The sample here was CD8+ T cells sorted from PBMCs, taken 45 days after the yellow fever booster vaccination. Receptors originate from a man younger than 35 who received the YFV17D yellow fever vaccine.

This clonotype was seen more than once but under ten times. The chain links TRBV11-2 to TRBJ2-2; the match to TRBD1 covers 8 bases. This CDR3 is 13 amino acids long. After removal of 5 bases from V and 7 bases from J, the junction contained 3 bases not matched to a gene. The V gene's germline CDR1 is SGHAT and CDR2 FQNNGV. This CDR3 is CASSPGGLGELFF. The CDR3 DNA is TGTGCCAGCAGCCCAGGGGGCCTCGGGGAGCTGTTTTTT.

The table lists this clonotype with a few counts. The rearrangement links TRBV4-1 to TRBJ1-2; tentative D call: TRBD1 (6 bases). The germline V gene encodes CDR1 MGHRA and CDR2 YSYEKL. The CDR3 spans 15 residues. The ends were cut back, 1 base at V and 4 bases at J, with 13 bases in the middle. CDR3 protein: CASSQVGTGSYGYTF. The CDR3 bases are TGCGCCAGCAGCCAAGTTGGAACAGGGAGCTATGGCTACACCTTC.

This clonotype was recorded a few times. The chain combines TRBV6-5 with TRBJ2-7, with 8 positions matching TRBD1. Trimming at V came to 5 bases and at J to 7 bases, leaving 10 bases not matched to a gene. The CDR3 covers 14 residues. Looked up from germline, CDR1 is MNHEY and CDR2 is SVGAGI. The CDR3 coding sequence is TGTGCCAGCAGTCTGGGGCAGGGGGCGTTAGAGCAGTACGTC. It codes for CASSLGQGALEQYV.

The chain joins TRBV9 to TRBJ2-3; tentative D call: TRBD2 (6 bases). Germline V gives CDR1 SGDLS, CDR2 YYNGEE. Trimming removed 3 bases at V and 6 bases at J, with 29 bases between. The CDR3 totals 19 residues. Written as DNA, the CDR3 is TGTGCCAGCAGCGGGGGAGCCGAGGTTCAAGTGTTTGGAGGGGATACGCAGTATTTT. This sequence encodes CASSGGAEVQVFGGDTQYF.

This clonotype was observed a few times. This chain joins TRBV20-1 and TRBJ1-4; D ambiguous. Germline V gives CDR1 DFQATT, CDR2 SNEGSKA (reference sequence). V shed 3 bases and J shed 11 bases, with 10 bases lying between them. The CDR3 loop spans 11 amino acids. CDR3 sequence: CSASFSGKLFF. In DNA, the CDR3 is TGCAGTGCTAGTTTCTCGGGGAAACTGTTTTTT.

This clonotype has more than one count but fewer than ten. CDR3: CASSHWTSGGLYEQFF. Written as DNA, the CDR3 is TGTGCCAGCAGCCATTGGACTAGCGGGGGGTTGTATGAGCAGTTCTTC. The chain joins TRBV7-2 to TRBJ2-1; 14 bases line up with TRBD2. The CDR3 covers 16 residues. Germline V lookup: CDR1 SGHTA, CDR2 FQGNSA. The junction had 8 bases not matched to a gene; V was cut back by 5 bases and J by 8 bases. Filled out from reference TRBV7-2 and TRBJ2-1, the complete variable domain reads GAGVSQSPSNKVTEKGKDVELRCDPISGHTALYWYRQSLGQGLEFLIYFQGNSAPDKSGLPSDRFSAERTGGSVSTLTIQRTQQEDSAVYLCASSHWTSGGLYEQFFGPGTRLTVL.

In its sample, this clonotype was seen a few times. CDR3 DNA sequence: TGTGCCAGCAGCTTAGGGGGTGGGAATAGAGATACGCAGTATTTT. Its protein product is CASSLGGGNRDTQYF. J is TRBJ2-3 and V is TRBV11-2; D is uncertain. Trimming shortened V by 1 base and J by 5 bases, and 13 bases separated the two germline ends. The germline gives CDR1 SGHAT, CDR2 FQNNGV. The CDR3 consists of 15 residues.

This clonotype was seen once. This chain uses TRBV11-2 with TRBJ2-2; perhaps TRBD2 as D (5 bases). V was shortened by 1 base and J by 3 bases, with 12 bases between the two germline ends. Looked up from germline, CDR1 is SGHAT and CDR2 is FQNNGV. The CDR3 sequence is 16 residues long. The CDR3 DNA reads TGTGCCAGCAGCTTAGGACGGACTGGCTACACCGGGGAGCTGTTTTTT. This gives the protein CASSLGRTGYTGELFF.

There are a few counts of this clonotype. V is TRBV4-3 and J is TRBJ2-3; 7 positions match TRBD1. Germline values: CDR1 LGHNA, CDR2 YSLEER. Germline trimming cut 0 bases from V and 6 bases from J; bases unmatched to any gene: 0. This CDR3 comprises 13 residues. CDR3 in amino acids: CASSQETGDTQYF. The CDR3 bases are TGCGCCAGCAGCCAAGAGACAGGGGATACGCAGTATTTT.

The chain combines TRBV7-6 with TRBJ2-6; 7 bases agree with TRBD1. V shed 5 bases and J 0 bases; nucleotides not matched to a gene: 7. The CDR3 is made up of 17 amino acids. Germline CDR1 and CDR2: SGHVS and FNYEAQ. The CDR3 DNA follows: TGTGCCAGCAGCCTCACAGGGGCCTTCTCTGGGGCCAACGTCCTGACTTTC. Translation gives CASSLTGAFSGANVLTF.

V is TRBV7-2 and J is TRBJ2-5; D possibly corresponds to TRBD2 (5 bases). Germline lookup yields CDR1 SGHTA and CDR2 FQGNSA. The CDR3 has 15 residues. Trimming removed 4 bases from V and 5 bases from J, with 17 bases in between. The CDR3 DNA reads TGTGCCAGCAGCTCCGGACCGAAAGAGCGGGAGACCCAGTACTTC. Amino acids: CASSSGPKERETQYF. The entire variable domain, with the rest obtained from reference TRBV7-2 and TRBJ2-5, is as follows: GAGVSQSPSNKVTEKGKDVELRCDPISGHTALYWYRQSLGQGLEFLIYFQGNSAPDKSGLPSDRFSAERTGGSVSTLTIQRTQQEDSAVYLCASSSGPKERETQYFGPGTRLLVL.